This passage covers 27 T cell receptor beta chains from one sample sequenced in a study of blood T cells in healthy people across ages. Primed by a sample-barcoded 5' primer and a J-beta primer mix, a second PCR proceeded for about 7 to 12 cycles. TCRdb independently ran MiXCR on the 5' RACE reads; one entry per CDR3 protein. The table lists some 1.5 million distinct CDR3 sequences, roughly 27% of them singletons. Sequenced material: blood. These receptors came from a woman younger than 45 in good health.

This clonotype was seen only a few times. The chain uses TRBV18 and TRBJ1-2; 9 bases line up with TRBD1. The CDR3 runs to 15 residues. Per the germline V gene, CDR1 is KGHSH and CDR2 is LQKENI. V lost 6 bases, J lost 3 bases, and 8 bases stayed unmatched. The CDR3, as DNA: TGTGCCAGCTCCCCCGGGACAGGGTTCGACTATGGCTACACCTTC. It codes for CASSPGTGFDYGYTF.

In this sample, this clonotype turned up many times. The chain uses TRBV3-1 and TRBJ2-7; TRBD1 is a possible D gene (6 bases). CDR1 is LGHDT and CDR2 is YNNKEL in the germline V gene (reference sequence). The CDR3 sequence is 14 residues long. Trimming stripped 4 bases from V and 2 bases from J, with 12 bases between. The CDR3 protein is CASSRLTGTYEQYF. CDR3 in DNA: TGTGCCAGCAGCCGATTGACAGGAACCTACGAGCAGTACTTC.

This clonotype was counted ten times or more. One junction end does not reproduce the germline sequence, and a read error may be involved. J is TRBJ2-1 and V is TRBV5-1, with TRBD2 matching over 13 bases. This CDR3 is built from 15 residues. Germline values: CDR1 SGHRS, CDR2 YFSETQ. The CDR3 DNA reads TGTGCCAGCAGTTTACTAGCGGGGGGGCTTAATGAGCAGTTCTTC. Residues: CASSLLAGGLNEQFF.

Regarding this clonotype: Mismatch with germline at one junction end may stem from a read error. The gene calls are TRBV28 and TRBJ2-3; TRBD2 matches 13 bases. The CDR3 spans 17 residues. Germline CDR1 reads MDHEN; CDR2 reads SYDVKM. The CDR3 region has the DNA TGTGCCAGCAGTTTTAAGAGACTAGCGGGGGGTCCAGATGCGCAGTATTTT. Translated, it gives CASSFKRLAGGPDAQYF.

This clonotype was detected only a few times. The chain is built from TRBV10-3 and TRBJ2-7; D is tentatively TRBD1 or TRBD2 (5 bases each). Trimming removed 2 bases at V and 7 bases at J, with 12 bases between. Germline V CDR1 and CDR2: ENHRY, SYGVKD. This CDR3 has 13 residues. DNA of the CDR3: TGTGCCATCAGTGAGGACCGGGGCGGGGAGCAGTACTTC. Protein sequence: CAISEDRGGEQYF.

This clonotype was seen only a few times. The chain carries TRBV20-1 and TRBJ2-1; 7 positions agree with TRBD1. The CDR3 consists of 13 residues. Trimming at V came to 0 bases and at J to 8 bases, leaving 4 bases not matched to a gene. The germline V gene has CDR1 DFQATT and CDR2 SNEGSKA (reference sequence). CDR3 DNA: TGCAGTGCTAGAGAACAGGGGTTCTATGAGCAGTTCTTC. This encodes CSAREQGFYEQFF.

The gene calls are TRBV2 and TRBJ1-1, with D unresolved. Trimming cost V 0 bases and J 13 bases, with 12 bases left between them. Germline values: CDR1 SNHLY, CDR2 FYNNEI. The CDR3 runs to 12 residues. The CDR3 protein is CASSEASSTNFF. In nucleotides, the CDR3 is TGTGCCAGCAGTGAAGCATCCAGTACGAATTTCTTT.

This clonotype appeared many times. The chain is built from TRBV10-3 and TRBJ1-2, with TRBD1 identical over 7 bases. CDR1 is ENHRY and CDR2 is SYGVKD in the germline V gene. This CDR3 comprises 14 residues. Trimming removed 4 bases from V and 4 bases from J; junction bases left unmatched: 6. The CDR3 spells CAISGGTDSYGYTF. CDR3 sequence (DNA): TGTGCCATCAGTGGGGGGACAGACTCCTATGGCTACACCTTC.

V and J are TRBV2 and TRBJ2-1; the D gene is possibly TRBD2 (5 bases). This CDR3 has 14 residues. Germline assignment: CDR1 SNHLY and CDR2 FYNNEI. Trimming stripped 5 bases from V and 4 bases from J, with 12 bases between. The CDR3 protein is CASSRGRDYNEQFF. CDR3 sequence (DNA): TGTGCCAGCAGTCGTGGACGGGATTACAATGAGCAGTTCTTC.

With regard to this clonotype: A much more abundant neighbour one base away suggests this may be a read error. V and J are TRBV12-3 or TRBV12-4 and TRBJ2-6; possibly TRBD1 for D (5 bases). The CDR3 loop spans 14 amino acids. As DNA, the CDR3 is TGTGCCAGCAGTTTAACGGCTGGGGCCAACGTCCGGACTTTC. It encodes CASSLTAGANVRTF.

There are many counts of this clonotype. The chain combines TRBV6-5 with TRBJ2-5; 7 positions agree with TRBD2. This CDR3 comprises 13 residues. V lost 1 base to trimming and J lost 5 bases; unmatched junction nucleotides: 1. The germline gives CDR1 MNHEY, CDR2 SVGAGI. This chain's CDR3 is CASSYLGGETQYF. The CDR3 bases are TGTGCCAGCAGTTACTTGGGGGGGGAGACCCAGTACTTC.

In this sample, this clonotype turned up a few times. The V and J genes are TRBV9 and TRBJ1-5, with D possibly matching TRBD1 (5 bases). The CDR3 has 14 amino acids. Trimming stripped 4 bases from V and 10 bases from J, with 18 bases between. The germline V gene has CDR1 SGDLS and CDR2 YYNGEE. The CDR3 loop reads CASSPRGRYRPQHF. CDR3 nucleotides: TGTGCCAGCAGCCCCCGGGGCCGGTATCGTCCCCAGCATTTT.

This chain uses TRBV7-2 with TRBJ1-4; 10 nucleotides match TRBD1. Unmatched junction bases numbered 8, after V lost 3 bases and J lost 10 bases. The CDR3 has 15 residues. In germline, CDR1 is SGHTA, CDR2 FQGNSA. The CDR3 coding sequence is TGTGCCAGCAGCTTTCTTCCCGGACAGGGGGGAAAACTGTTTTTT. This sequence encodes CASSFLPGQGGKLFF.

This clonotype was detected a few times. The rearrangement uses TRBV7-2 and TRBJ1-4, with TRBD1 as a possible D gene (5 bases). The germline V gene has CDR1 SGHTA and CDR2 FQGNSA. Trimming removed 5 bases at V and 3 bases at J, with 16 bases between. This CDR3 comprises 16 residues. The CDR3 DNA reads TGTGCCAGCAGCGTAACTAGACAGATTTCTAATGAAAAACTGTTTTTT. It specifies CASSVTRQISNEKLFF.

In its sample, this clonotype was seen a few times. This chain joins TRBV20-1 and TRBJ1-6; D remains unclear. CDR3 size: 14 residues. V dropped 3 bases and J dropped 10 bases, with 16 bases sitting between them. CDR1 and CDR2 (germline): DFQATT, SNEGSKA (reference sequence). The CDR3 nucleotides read TGCAGTGCTAGGGCGATGGGCGCAGAGTCACCCCTCCACTTT. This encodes CSARAMGAESPLHF.

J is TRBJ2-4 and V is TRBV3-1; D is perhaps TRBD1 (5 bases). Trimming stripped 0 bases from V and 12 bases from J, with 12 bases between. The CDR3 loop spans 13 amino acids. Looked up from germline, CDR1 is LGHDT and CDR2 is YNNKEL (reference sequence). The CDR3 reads CASSQDPAQGQYF. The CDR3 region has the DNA TGTGCCAGCAGCCAAGACCCGGCCCAGGGTCAGTACTTC.

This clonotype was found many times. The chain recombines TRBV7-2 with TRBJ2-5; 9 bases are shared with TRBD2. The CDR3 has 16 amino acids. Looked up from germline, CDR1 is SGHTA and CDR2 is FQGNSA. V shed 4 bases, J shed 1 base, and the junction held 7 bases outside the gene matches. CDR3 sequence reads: CASSSNSGRRQETQYF. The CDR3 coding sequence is TGTGCCAGCAGCTCCAATAGCGGGAGACGCCAAGAGACCCAGTACTTC.

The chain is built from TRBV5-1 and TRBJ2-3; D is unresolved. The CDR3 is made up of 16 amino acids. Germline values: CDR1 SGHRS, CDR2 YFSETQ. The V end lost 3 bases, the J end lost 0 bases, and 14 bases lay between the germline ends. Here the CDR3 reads CASSWPVDPSTDTQYF. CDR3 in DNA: TGCGCCAGCAGCTGGCCTGTGGATCCTAGCACAGATACGCAGTATTTT.

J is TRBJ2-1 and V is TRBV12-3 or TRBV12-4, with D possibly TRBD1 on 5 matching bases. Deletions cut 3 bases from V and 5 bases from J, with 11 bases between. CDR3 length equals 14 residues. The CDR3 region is CASSFGRVHNEQFF. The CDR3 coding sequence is TGTGCCAGCAGTTTTGGCAGGGTACACAATGAGCAGTTCTTC.

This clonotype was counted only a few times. The CDR3 here is CASSFGQGSESPLHF. Written as DNA, the CDR3 is TGTGCCAGCAGTTTCGGACAGGGGTCAGAGTCACCCCTCCACTTT. This chain connects TRBV12-3 or TRBV12-4 to TRBJ1-6; TRBD1 matches 9 bases. V trimming: 3 bases; J trimming: 10 bases; junction bases outside the gene matches: 7. CDR3 length: 15 residues.

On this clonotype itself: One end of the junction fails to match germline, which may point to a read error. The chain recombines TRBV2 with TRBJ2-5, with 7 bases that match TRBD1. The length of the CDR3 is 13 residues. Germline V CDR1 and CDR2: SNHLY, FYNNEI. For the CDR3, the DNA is TGTGCCAGCCAAGGAGACAGGGAGTCGTCCCAGCACTTC. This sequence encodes CASQGDRESSQHF.

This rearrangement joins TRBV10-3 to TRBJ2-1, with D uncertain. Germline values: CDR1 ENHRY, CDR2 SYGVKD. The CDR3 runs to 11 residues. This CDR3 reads CVLRGGNEQFF. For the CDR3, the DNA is TGTGTCTTAAGAGGTGGCAATGAGCAGTTCTTC.

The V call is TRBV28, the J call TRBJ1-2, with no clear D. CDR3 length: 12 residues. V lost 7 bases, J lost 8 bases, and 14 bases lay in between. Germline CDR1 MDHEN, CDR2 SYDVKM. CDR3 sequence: CASNADIPGYTF. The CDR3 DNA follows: TGTGCCAGCAACGCAGACATCCCCGGCTACACCTTC.

The CDR3 region has the DNA TGTGCCAGCAGTTATAGAGGGGGGGTGGGCAATGAGCAGTTCTTC. Amino acids: CASSYRGGVGNEQFF. The chain joins TRBV12-3 or TRBV12-4 to TRBJ2-1, with a weak D call TRBD2 (7 bases). Deletions cut 4 bases from V and 6 bases from J, with 16 bases between. The CDR3 totals 15 residues.

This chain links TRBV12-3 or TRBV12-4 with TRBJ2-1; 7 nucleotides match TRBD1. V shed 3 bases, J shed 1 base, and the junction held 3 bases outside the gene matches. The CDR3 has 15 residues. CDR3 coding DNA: TGTGCCAGCAGTTTCGACAGGGCATCCTACAATGAGCAGTTCTTC. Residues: CASSFDRASYNEQFF.

The CDR3 DNA reads as TGTGCCAGCAGTGAAGAAGTCGGCGGGAAGCAGTTCTTC. It is translated as CASSEEVGGKQFF. The chain uses TRBV6-1 and TRBJ2-1, with D possibly being TRBD2 (6 bases). Germline CDR1 and CDR2: MNHNS and SASEGT. The V end was cut by 1 base, the J end by 11 bases, with 12 bases between. The CDR3 contains 13 residues.

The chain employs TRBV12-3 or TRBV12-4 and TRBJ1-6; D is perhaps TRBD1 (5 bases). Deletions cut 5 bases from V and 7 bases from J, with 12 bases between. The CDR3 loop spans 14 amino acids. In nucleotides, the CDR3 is TGTGCCAGCAGTCGTCAGGGTCGGAATTCACCCCTCCACTTT. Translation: CASSRQGRNSPLHF.